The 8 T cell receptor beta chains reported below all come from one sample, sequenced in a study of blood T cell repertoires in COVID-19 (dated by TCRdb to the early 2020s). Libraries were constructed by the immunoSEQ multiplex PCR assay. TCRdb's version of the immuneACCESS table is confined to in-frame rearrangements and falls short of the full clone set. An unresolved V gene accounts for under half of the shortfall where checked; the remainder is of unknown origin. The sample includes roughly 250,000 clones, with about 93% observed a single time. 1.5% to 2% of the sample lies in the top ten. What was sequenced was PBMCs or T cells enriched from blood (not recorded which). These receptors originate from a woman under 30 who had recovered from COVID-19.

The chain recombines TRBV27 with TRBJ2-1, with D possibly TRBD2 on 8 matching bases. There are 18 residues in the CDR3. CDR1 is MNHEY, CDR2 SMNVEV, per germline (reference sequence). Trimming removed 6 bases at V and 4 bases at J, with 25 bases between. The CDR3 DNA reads TGTGCCAGCAGGCGAGGGAGGGGACTAGGGGGCTTTTACAATGAGCAGTTCTTC. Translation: CASRRGRGLGGFYNEQFF.

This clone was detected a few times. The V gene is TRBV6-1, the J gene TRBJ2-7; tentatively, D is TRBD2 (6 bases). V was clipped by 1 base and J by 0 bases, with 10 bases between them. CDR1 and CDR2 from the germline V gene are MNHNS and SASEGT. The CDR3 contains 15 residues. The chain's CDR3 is CASSEEGTVSYEQYF. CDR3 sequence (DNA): TGTGCCAGCAGTGAAGAGGGGACTGTCTCCTACGAGCAGTACTTC.

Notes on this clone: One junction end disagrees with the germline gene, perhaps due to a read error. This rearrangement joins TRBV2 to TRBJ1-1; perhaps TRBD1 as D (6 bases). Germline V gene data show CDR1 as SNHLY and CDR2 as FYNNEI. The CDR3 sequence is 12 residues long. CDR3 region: CASSTGNAEAFF. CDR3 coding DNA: TGTGCCAGCAGTACAGGGAACGCTGAAGCTTTCTTT.

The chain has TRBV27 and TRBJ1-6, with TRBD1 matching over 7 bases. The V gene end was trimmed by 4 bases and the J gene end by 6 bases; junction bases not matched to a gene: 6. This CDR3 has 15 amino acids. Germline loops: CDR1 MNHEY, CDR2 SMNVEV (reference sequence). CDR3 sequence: CASSWRGRSNSPLHF. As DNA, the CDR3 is TGTGCCAGCAGTTGGAGGGGGCGAAGTAATTCACCCCTCCACTTT.

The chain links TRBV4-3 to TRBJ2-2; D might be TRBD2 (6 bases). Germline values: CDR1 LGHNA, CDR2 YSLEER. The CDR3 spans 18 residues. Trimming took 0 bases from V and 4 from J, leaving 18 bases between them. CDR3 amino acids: CASSQDSGGGVFTGELFF. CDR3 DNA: TGCGCCAGCAGCCAAGATAGCGGTGGAGGGGTCTTCACCGGGGAGCTGTTTTTT.

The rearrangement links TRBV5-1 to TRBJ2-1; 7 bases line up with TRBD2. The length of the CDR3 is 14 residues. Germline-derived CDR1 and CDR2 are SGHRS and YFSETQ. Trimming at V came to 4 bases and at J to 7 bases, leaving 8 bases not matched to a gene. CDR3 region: CASSQGGRRNEQFF. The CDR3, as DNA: TGCGCCAGCAGCCAAGGCGGGAGAAGGAATGAGCAGTTCTTC. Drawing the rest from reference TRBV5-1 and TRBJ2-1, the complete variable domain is KAGVTQTPRYLIKTRGQQVTLSCSPISGHRSVSWYQQTPGQGLQFLFEYFSETQRNKGNFPGRFSGRQFSNSRSEMNVSTLELGDSALYLCASSQGGRRNEQFFGPGTRLTVL.

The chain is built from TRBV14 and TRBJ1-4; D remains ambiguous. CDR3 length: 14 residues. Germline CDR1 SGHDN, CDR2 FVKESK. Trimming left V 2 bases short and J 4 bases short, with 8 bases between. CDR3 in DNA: TGTGCCAGCAGCCAACGGGGAAATAATGAAAAACTGTTTTTT. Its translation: CASSQRGNNEKLFF.

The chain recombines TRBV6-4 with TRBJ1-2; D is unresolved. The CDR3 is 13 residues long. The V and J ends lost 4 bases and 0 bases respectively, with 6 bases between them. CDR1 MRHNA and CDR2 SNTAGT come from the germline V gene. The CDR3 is CASSAGSNYGYTF. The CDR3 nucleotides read TGTGCCAGCAGTGCGGGTTCTAACTATGGCTACACCTTC.